This is a list of T cell receptor beta chains from one sample in a study of CD8+ T cells in alopecia areata. Sequencing used immunoSEQ multiplex PCR; TCRdb keeps in-frame clones, though not all of them. Among 98,000 or so clones listed, 55% to 60% were seen once. The sequenced sample was NKG2D-low CD8+ T cells sorted from blood. These receptors originate from a human donor with alopecia areata. The CDR3 runs from the conserved cysteine through the conserved F or W. The D gene is left open where the match is weak. Size is stated for part of the rows, as once, few or many counts, or as a class when the clone is expanded.

>TRBV27|.|TRBJ2-3|once
CASSDYTDTQYF
TGTGCCAGCAGCGATTACACAGATACGCAGTATTTT
>TRBV13|TRBD2|TRBJ2-4|.
CASSLQGTSGRIQYF
TGTGCCAGCAGCTTACAGGGGACTAGCGGGAGGATTCAGTACTTC
>TRBV5-1|.|TRBJ2-2|.
CASKGSTANTGELFF
TGCGCCAGCAAAGGGAGTACCGCGAACACCGGGGAGCTGTTTTTT
>TRBV5-1|.|TRBJ2-1|.
CASSFTLAEQFF
TGCGCCAGCAGCTTCACTTTGGCTGAGCAGTTCTTC
>TRBV27|TRBD2|TRBJ2-1|.
CASSSGLAGYNEQFF
TGTGCCAGCAGTTCGGGACTAGCGGGATACAATGAGCAGTTCTTC
>TRBV13|.|TRBJ2-7|.
CASSTGTDLYEQYF
TGTGCCAGCAGCACGGGGACGGACCTATACGAGCAGTACTTC
>TRBV7-9|.|TRBJ1-3|.
CASSSTTTASGNTIYF
TGTGCCAGCAGTTCTACAACGACGGCCTCTGGAAACACCATATATTTT
>TRBV9|.|TRBJ1-1|.
CASSAGNTEAFF
TGTGCCAGCAGCGCAGGGAACACTGAAGCTTTCTTT
>TRBV4-1|TRBD2|TRBJ2-7|.
CASSHRETSASYEQYF
TGCGCCAGCAGCCACCGAGAGACTAGCGCTTCCTACGAGCAGTACTTC
>TRBV5-1|.|TRBJ1-2|.
CASGNRDLYGYTF
TGCGCCAGCGGTAACAGGGACCTCTATGGCTACACCTTC
>TRBV5-1|TRBD2|TRBJ2-1|.
CASSPGLAGVGEREQFF
TGCGCCAGCAGCCCCGGACTAGCGGGAGTCGGGGAGAGGGAGCAGTTCTTC
>TRBV13|.|TRBJ1-1|.
CASSLEGSPTEAFF
TGTGCCAGCAGCTTAGAGGGCAGCCCCACTGAAGCTTTCTTT
>TRBV4-1|TRBD1|TRBJ2-7|.
CASSQVDRGSYEQYF
TGCGCCAGCAGCCAAGTGGACAGGGGATCCTACGAGCAGTACTTC
>TRBV5-6|.|TRBJ2-1|.
CASSLGTYNEQFF
TGTGCCAGCAGCTTGGGCACTTACAATGAGCAGTTCTTC
>TRBV28|.|TRBJ2-7|.
CASSPGLTSYEQYF
TGTGCCAGCAGTCCGGGACTGACCTCCTACGAGCAGTACTTC
>TRBV5-6|TRBD2|TRBJ2-7|.
CASSRGLGGEQYF
TGTGCCAGCAGCCGGGGACTAGGAGGGGAGCAGTACTTC
>TRBV13|.|TRBJ2-7|.
CASKSGSLPEQYF
TGTGCCAGCAAATCAGGGAGTCTTCCCGAGCAGTACTTC
>TRBV6-6|.|TRBJ2-1|.
CASSPGNEQFF
TGTGCCAGCAGTCCAGGGAATGAGCAGTTCTTC
>TRBV6-1|.|TRBJ2-5|.
CASSSGQRETQYF
TGTGCCAGCAGTAGTGGCCAGAGAGAGACCCAGTACTTC
>TRBV7-3|.|TRBJ2-7|few
CAIALRTYEQYF
TGTGCCATCGCGCTGCGGACCTACGAGCAGTACTTC
>TRBV28|.|TRBJ1-2|once
CASSLRPGANGYTF
TGTGCCAGCAGTTTAAGACCAGGGGCGAACGGCTACACCTTC
>TRBV7-2|.|TRBJ2-7|.
CASSHRVGYEQYF
TGTGCCAGCAGCCACAGGGTAGGCTACGAGCAGTACTTC